This T cell receptor beta chain stems from a study of blood T cell repertoires in COVID-19. At the level of the study: Acute and convalescent COVID-19 specimens originated in the United States, Italy and Spain.

The CDR3 totals 15 residues. V was trimmed by 4 bases and J by 0 bases, leaving 7 bases between them. From germline, CDR1 is LGHNA and CDR2 YSLEER. This clone was detected only a few times. Per the original data handling: Reference gene primer amplification gave nucleated cell count estimates. Some clones are missing from TCRdb's copy, which holds only in-frame ones; the method was immunoSEQ multiplex PCR. D and trimming were read from the DNA, whereas the V and J calls and clone size are those reported in that table. The repertoire includes under 25,000 clones, 87% of them detected once, and about 8.6% sits in the top ten.

The sequenced sample consisted of peripheral blood. This chain links TRBV4-3 with TRBJ1-6, with a tentative D call TRBD1 (5 bases). This receptor was taken from a human donor with active COVID-19. The donor label of this sample is uncertain. DNA of the CDR3: TGCGCCAGCAGCCCCGGGGGCTCCTATAATTCACCCCTCCACTTT. This translates into CASSPGGSYNSPLHF.